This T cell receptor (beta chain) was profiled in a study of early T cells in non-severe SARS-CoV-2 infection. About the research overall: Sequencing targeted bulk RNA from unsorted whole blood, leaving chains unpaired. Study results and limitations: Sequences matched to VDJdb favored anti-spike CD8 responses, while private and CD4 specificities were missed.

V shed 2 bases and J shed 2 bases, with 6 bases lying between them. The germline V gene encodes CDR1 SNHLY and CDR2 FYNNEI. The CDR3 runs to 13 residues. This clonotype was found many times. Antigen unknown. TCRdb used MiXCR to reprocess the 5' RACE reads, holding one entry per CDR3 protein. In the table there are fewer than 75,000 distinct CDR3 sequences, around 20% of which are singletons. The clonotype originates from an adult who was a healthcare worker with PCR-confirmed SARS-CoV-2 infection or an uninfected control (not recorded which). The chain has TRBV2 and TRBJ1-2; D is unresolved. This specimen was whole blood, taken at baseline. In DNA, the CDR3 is TGTGCCAGCAGTGAAAGGGAAAACTATGGCTACACCTTC. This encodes CASSERENYGYTF.